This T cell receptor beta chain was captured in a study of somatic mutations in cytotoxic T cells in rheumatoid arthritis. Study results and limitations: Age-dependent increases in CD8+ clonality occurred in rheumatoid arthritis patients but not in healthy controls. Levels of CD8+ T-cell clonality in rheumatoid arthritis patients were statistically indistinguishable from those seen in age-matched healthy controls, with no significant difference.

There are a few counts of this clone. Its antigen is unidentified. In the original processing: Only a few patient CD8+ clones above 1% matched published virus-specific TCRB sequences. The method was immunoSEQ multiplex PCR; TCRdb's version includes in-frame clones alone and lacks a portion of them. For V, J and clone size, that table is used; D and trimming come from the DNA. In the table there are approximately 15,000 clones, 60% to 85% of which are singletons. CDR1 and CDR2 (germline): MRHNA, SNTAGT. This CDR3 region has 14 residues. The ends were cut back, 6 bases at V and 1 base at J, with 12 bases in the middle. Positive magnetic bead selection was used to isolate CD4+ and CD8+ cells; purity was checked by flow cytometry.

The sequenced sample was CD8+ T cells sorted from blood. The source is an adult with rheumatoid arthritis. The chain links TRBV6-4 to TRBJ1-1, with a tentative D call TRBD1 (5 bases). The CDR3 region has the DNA TGTGCCAGCAGCGTCACGGGGACGAACACTGAAGCTTTCTTT. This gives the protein CASSVTGTNTEAFF.